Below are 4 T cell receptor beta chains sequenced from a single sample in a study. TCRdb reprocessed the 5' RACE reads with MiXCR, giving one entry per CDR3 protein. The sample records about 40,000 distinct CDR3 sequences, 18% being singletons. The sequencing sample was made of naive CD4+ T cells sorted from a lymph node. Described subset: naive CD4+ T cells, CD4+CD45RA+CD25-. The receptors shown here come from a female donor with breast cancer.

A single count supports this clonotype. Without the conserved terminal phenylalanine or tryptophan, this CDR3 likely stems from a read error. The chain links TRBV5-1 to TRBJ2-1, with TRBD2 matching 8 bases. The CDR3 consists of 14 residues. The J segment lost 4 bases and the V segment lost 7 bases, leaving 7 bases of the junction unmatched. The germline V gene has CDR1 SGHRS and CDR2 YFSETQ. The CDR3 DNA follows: TGCGCCAGCCGCCTAGCGGGCACATACAATGAGCAGTTCTCC. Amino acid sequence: CASRLAGTYNEQFS.

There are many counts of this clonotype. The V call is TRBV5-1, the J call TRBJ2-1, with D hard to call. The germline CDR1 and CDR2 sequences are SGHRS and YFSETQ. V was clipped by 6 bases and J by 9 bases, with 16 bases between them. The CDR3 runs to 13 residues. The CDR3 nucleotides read TGCGCCAGCACCCCCGCGTTGGGCCCTGAGCAGTTCTTC. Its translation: CASTPALGPEQFF.

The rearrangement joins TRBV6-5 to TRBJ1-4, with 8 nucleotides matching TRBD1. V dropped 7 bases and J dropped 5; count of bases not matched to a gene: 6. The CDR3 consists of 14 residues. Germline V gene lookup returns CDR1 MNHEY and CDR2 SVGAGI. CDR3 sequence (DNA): TGTGCCAGCAAGTTATACAGGGGGAATGAAAAACTGTTTTTT. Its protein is CASKLYRGNEKLFF.

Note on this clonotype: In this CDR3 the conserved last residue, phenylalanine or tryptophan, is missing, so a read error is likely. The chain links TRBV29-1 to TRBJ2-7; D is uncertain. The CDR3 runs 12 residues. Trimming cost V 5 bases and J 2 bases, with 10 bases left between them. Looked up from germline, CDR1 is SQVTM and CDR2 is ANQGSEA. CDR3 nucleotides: TGCAGCGTTTCTAGTATAGCCTACGAGCAGTACTGC. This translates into CSVSSIAYEQYC.